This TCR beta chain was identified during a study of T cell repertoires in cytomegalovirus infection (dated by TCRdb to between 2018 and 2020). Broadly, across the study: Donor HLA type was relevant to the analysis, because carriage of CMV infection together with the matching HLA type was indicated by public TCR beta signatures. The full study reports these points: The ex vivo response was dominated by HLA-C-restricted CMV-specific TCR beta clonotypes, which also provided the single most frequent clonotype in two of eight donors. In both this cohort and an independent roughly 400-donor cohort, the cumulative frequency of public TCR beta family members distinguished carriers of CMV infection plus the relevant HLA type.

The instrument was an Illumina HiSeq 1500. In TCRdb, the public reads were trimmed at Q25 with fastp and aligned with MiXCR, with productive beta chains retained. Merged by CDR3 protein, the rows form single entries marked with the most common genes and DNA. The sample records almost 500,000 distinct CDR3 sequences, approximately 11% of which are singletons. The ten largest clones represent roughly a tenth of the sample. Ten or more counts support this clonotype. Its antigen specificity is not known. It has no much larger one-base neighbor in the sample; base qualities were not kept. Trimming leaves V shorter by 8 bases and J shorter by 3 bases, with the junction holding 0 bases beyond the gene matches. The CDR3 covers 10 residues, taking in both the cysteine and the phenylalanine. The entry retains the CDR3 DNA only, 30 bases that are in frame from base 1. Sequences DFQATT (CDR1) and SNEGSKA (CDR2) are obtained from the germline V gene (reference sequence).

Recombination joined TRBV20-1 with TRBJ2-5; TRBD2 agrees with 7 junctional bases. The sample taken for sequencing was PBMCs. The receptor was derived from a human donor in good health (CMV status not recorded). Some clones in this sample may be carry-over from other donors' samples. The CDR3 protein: CSSGKETQYF. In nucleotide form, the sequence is TGCAGTAGCGGGAAAGAGACCCAGTACTTC.